These T cell receptor beta chains were read from a single sample in a study of blood T cells in healthy people across ages. TCRdb itself ran the 5' RACE reads through MiXCR, one entry per CDR3 protein. The profile shows about 570,000 distinct CDR3 sequences, about 25% of them singletons. The source material was blood. Source of these receptors: a woman aged 70-85 years in good health. CDR3s include the opening cysteine and the closing phenylalanine or tryptophan. The order of the fields is V gene, CDR3 protein.

TRBV20-1,CSARDGGRSSGEQYF
TRBV20-1,CSASVQGKNGYTF
TRBV12-3/TRBV12-4,CASSLYGQAQYF
TRBV6-1,CASSRGLAGGATSYEQYF
TRBV7-2,CASSSPGVWNGYTF
TRBV6-2/TRBV6-3,CASRGGQGEKLFF
TRBV5-5,CASSLLETGANVLTF
TRBV20-1,CSARVGSGSGNTIYF
TRBV7-2,CASSSYSDTQYF
TRBV24-1,CATSDSGRGKQFF
TRBV12-3/TRBV12-4,CASSLAESGDSTEAFF